These 7 T cell receptor beta chains share one sample of origin, sequenced in a study of regulatory T cells in long-lasting Graves disease. Construction of the TCR beta libraries employed iRepertoire HTBI primers in conjunction with Arm-PCR of CDR3 regions. Using its own MiXCR run on the multiplex PCR reads, TCRdb lists one record per CDR3 protein. The top ten clones hold under 10% of a sample with hundreds of thousands of distinct CDR3 sequences, approximately 13% of them seen once. The time point: newly diagnosed GD, antithyroid drugs for less than 3 months. RNA isolated from PBMCs was used to make the TCR library. These sequences were also reported in another study, on T cells in Graves' hyperthyroidism and ophthalmopathy.

Specimen: peripheral blood mononuclear cells (PBMCs), collected at new diagnosis, from a patient treated with antithyroid drugs. The origin of the receptors is a man in his thirties or forties with Graves disease.

This sequence joins TRBV2 and TRBJ1-2, with 7 bases that match TRBD1. Germline loops: CDR1 SNHLY, CDR2 FYNNEI. V gave up 4 bases and J gave up 6 bases; unmatched junction bases: 11. This CDR3 contains 15 residues. CDR3: CASSVTGTVTNGYTF. The CDR3 DNA is TGTGCCAGCAGTGTCACCGGGACAGTAACAAATGGCTACACCTTC. The full variable domain, in which reference TRBV2 and TRBJ1-2 provide the parts outside the CDR3, is EPEVTQTPSHQVTQMGQEVILRCVPISNHLYFYWYRQILGQKVEFLVSFYNNEISEKSEIFDDQFSVERPDGSNFTLKIRSTKLEDSAMYFCASSVTGTVTNGYTFGSGTRLTVV.

With regard to this clonotype: A clone one base away is much larger, so this may be a read error. The J gene is TRBJ1-1, the V gene TRBV12-3 or TRBV12-4; D possibly corresponds to TRBD1 (5 bases). The CDR3 sequence is 13 residues long. CDR3 region: CTSSPGLRTEAFF. CDR3 in DNA: TGTACCAGCAGTCCAGGGCTGCGCACTGAAGCTTTCTTT.

CDR3 protein: CSARDLRLAGVYEQFF. CDR3 DNA sequence: TGCAGTGCTAGAGATCTTCGACTAGCGGGAGTGTATGAGCAGTTCTTC. The chain couples TRBV20-1 to TRBJ2-1; 12 positions agree with TRBD2. The CDR3 consists of 16 residues. The germline V gene encodes CDR1 DFQATT and CDR2 SNEGSKA (reference sequence). V shed 0 bases, J shed 8 bases, and the junction held 8 bases outside the gene matches.

There are a few counts of this clonotype. This chain joins TRBV13 and TRBJ2-7; D ambiguous. From germline, CDR1 is PRHDT and CDR2 FYEKMQ (reference sequence). The CDR3 spans 13 residues. The ends were cut back, 2 bases at V and 3 bases at J, with 8 bases in the middle. CDR3 sequence (DNA): TGTGCCAGCAGCTTAACTTCCCACTACGAGCAGTACTTC. It encodes CASSLTSHYEQYF.

Concerning this clonotype itself: A read error may explain this, as a much larger clone is one base away. The gene calls are TRBV5-1 and TRBJ1-1; TRBD1 agrees at 7 bases. The CDR3 consists of 18 residues. The germline V gene has CDR1 SGHRS and CDR2 YFSETQ. CDR3 bases: TGCGCCAGCAGCTTGGCTGGAGGGGGCGAAGGGGTGAACACTGAAGCTTCCTTT. It is translated as CASSLAGGGEGVNTEASF.

This clonotype came up many times. The rearrangement links TRBV20-1 to TRBJ1-1, with D unclear. Germline values: CDR1 DFQATT, CDR2 SNEGSKA (reference sequence). The length of the CDR3 is 12 residues. Trimming took off 5 bases at V and 0 bases at J, with 7 bases between the two ends. CDR3 residues: CSASRMNTEAFF. The CDR3 nucleotides read TGCAGTGCTTCGAGGATGAACACTGAAGCTTTCTTT.

The chain carries TRBV5-6 and TRBJ1-2; possible D gene TRBD1, 6 bases. The V and J ends lost 1 base and 8 bases respectively, with 9 bases between them. The CDR3 totals 12 residues. Germline CDR1 reads SGHDT; CDR2 reads YYEEEE. CDR3 amino acids: CASSLYREGYTF. In DNA, the CDR3 is TGTGCCAGCAGCTTGTACAGGGAAGGCTACACCTTC.